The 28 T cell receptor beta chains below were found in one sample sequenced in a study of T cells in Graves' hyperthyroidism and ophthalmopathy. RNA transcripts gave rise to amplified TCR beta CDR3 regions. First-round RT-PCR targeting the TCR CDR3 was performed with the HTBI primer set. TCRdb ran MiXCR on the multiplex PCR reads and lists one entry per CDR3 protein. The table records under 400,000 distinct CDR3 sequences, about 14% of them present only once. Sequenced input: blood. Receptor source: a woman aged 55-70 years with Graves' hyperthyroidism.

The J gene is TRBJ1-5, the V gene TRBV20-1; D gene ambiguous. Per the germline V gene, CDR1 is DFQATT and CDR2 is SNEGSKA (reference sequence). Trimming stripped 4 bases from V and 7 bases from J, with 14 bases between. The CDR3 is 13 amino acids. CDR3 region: CSATPPGGQPQHF. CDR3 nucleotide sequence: TGCAGTGCTACCCCCCCGGGCGGCCAGCCCCAGCATTTT.

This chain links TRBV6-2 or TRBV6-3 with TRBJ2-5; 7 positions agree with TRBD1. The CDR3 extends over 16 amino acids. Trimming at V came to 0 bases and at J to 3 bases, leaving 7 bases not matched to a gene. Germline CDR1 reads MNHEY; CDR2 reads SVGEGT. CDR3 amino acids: CASSYSPGQREETQYF. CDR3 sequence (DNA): TGTGCCAGCAGTTACTCCCCGGGACAGAGGGAAGAGACCCAGTACTTC.

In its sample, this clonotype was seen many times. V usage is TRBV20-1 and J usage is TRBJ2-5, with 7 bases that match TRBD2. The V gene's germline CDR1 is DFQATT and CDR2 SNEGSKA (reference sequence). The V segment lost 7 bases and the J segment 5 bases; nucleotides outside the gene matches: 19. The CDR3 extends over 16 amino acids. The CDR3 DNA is TGCAGTGTCAGTGTAGGGCTAGCGGACCTGGGGGAGACCCAGTACTTC. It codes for CSVSVGLADLGETQYF.

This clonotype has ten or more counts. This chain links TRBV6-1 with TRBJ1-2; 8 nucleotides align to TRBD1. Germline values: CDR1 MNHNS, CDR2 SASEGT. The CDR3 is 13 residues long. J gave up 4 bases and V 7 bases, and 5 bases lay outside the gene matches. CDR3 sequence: CASNIGTGYGYTF. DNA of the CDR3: TGTGCCAGCAATATCGGGACAGGCTATGGCTACACCTTC.

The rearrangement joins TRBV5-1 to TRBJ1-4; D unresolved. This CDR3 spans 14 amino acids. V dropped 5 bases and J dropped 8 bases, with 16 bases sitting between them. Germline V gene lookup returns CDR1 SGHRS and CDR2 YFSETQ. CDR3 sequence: CASSSRPGGEKLFF. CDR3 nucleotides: TGCGCCAGCAGTTCCAGGCCGGGAGGCGAAAAACTGTTTTTT.

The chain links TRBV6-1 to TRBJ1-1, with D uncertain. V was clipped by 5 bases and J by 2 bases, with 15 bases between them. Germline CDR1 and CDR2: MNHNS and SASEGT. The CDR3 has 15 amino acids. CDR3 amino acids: CASSMDDGVNTEAFF. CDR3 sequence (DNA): TGTGCCAGCAGTATGGACGACGGAGTAAACACTGAAGCTTTCTTT.

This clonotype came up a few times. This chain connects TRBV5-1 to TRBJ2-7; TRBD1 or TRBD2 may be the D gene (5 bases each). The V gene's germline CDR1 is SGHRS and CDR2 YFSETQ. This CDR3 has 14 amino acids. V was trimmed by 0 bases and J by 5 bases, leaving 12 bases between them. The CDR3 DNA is TGCGCCAGCAGCTTGGTTTCAGGGCGGGACGAGCAGTACTTC. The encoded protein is CASSLVSGRDEQYF.

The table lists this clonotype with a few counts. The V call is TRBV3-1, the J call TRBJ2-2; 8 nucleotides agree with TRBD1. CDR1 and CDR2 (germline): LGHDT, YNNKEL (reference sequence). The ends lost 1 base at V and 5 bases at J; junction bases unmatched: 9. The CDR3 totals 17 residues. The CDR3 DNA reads TGTGCCAGCAGCCAAGCCTTGCTCAGGGGGCTTACCGGGGAGCTGTTTTTT. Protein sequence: CASSQALLRGLTGELFF.

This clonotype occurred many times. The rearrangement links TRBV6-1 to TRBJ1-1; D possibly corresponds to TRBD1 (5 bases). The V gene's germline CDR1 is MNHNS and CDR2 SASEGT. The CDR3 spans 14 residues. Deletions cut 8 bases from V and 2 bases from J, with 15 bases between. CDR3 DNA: TGTGCCAGCGGGAGGGACGGAGGAAACACTGAAGCTTTCTTT. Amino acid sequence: CASGRDGGNTEAFF.

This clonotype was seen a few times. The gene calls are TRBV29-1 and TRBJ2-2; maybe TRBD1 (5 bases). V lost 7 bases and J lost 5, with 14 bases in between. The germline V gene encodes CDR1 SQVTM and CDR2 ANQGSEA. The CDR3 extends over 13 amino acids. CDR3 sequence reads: CSGGRAPTGELFF. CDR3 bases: TGCAGCGGAGGCAGGGCGCCGACCGGGGAGCTGTTTTTT.

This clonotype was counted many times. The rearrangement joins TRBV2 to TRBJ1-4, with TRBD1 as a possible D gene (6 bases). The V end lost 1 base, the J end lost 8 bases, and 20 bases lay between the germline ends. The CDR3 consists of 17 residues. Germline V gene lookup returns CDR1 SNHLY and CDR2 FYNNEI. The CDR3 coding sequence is TGTGCCAGCAGTGAAGAGAGGGGGGCAGGAGTGGAAGAAAAACTGTTTTTT. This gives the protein CASSEERGAGVEEKLFF.

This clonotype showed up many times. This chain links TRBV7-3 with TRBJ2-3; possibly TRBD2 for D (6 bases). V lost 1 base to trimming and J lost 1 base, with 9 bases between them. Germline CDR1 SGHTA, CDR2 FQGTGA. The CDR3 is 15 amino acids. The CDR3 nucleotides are TGTGCCAGCAGCTTAAGGGGAGGCGGCACAGATACGCAGTATTTT. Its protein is CASSLRGGGTDTQYF.

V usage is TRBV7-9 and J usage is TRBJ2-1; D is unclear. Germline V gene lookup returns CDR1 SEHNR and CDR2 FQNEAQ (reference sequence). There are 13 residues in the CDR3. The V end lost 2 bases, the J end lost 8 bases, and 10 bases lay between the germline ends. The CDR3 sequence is CASSLTNTHEQFF. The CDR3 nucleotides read TGTGCCAGCAGCTTAACCAATACCCATGAGCAGTTCTTC. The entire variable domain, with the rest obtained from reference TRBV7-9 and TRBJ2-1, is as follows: DTGVSQNPRHKITKRGQNVTFRCDPISEHNRLYWYRQTLGQGPEFLTYFQNEAQLEKSRLLSDRFSAERPKGSFSTLEIQRTEQGDSAMYLCASSLTNTHEQFFGPGTRLTVL.

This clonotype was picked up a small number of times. The DNA of the CDR3 is TGTGCCAGCAGTTACTCGGCACACGATCATGAAAAACTGTTTTTT. Protein sequence: CASSYSAHDHEKLFF. The rearrangement links TRBV6-6 to TRBJ1-4; no definite D call. V was shortened by 0 bases and J by 6 bases, with 11 bases between the two germline ends. The CDR3 has 15 amino acids. Per the germline V gene, CDR1 is MNHNY and CDR2 is SVGAGI (reference sequence).

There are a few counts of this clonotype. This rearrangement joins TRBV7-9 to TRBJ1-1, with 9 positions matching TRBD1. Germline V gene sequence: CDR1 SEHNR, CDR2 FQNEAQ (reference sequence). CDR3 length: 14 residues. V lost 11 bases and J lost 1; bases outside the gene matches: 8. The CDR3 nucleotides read TGTGCCGGTGTGACAGGGGGGGGGAACACTGAAGCTTTCTTT. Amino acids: CAGVTGGGNTEAFF.

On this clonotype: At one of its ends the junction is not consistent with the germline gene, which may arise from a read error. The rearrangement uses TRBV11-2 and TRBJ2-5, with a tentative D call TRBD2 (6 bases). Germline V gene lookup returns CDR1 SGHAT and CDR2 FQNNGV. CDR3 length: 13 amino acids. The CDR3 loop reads CASSLEGPETQYF. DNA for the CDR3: TGCGCCAGCAGCTTGGAGGGCCCCGAGACCCAGTACTTC.

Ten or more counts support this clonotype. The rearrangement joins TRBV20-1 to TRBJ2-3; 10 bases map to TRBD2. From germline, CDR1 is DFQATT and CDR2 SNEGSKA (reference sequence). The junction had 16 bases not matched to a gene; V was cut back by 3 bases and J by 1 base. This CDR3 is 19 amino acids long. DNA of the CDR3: TGCAGTGCTAGCCCGGACAGGGTTCTAGCGGGAGTTGGCACAGATACGCAGTATTTT. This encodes CSASPDRVLAGVGTDTQYF.

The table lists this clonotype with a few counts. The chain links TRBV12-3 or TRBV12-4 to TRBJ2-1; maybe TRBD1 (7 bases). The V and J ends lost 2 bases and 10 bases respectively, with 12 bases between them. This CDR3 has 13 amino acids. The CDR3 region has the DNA TGTGCCAGCAGTTTAAGGCAGGGGGGCGAGCAGTTCTTC. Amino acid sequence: CASSLRQGGEQFF.

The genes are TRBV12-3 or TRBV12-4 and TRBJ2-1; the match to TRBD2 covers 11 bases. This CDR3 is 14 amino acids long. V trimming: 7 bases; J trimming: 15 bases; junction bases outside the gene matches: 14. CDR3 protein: CASTWGEVAGGLFF. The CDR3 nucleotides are TGTGCCAGCACTTGGGGAGAGGTAGCGGGAGGGCTGTTCTTC.

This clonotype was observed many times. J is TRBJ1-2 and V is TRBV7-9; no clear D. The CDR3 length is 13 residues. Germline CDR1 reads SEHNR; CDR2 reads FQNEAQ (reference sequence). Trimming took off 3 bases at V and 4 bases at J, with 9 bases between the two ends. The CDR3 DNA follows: TGTGCCAGCAGCTTGGCGACTTCCTATGGCTACACCTTC. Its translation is CASSLATSYGYTF.

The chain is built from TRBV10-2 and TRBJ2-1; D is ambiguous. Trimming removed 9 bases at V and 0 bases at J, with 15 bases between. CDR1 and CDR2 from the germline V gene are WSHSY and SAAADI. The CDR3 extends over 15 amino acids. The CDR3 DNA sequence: TGCGCCAGTGTACCCGGAGTCAGCTCCTACAATGAGCAGTTCTTC. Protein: CASVPGVSSYNEQFF.

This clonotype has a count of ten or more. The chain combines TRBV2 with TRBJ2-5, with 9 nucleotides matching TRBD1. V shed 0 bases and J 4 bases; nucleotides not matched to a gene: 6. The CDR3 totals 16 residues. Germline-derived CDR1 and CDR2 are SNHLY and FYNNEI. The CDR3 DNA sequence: TGTGCCAGCAGTGAAGCGGGTTGGACAGGGGCAGAGACCCAGTACTTC. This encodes CASSEAGWTGAETQYF.

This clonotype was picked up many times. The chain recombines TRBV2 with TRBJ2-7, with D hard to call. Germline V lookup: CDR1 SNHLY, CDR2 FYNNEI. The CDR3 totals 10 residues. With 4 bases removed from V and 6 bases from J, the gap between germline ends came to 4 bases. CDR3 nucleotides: TGTGCCAGCAGTGCGGGCGAGCAGTACTTC. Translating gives CASSAGEQYF. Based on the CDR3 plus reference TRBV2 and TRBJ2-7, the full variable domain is EPEVTQTPSHQVTQMGQEVILRCVPISNHLYFYWYRQILGQKVEFLVSFYNNEISEKSEIFDDQFSVERPDGSNFTLKIRSTKLEDSAMYFCASSAGEQYFGPGTRLTVT.

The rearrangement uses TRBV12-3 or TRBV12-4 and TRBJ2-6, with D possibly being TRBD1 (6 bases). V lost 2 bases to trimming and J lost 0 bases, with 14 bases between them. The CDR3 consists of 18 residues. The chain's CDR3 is CASSLRTATLSGANVLTF. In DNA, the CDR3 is TGTGCCAGCAGTTTAAGGACAGCTACACTCTCTGGGGCCAACGTCCTGACTTTC.

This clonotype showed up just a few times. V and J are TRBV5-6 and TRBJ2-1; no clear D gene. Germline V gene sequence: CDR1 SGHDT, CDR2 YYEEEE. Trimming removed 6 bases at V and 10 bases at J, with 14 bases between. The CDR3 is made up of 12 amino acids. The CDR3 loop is CASTQRPSEQFF. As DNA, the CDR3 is TGTGCCAGCACCCAAAGGCCGTCGGAGCAGTTCTTC.

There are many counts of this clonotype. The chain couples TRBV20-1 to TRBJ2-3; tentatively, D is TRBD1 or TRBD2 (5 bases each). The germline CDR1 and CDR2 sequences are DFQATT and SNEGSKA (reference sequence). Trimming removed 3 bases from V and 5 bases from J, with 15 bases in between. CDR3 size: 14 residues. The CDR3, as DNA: TGCAGTGCTAGCGACCCTGGGGCGGGAGATACGCAGTATTTT. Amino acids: CSASDPGAGDTQYF.

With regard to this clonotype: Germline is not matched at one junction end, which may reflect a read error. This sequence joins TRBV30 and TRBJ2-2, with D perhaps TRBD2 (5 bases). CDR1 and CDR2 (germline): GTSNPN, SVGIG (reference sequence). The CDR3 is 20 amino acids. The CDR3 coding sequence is TGTGCCTGGAGTAGTGTGACCCCCGCGGGCTACAACCGACGGACCGGGGAGCTGCTTTTT. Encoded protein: CAWSSVTPAGYNRRTGELLF.

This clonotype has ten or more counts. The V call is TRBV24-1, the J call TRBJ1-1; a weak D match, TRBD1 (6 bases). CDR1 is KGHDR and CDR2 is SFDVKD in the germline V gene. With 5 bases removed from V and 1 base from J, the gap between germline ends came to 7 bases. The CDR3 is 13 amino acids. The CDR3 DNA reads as TGTGCCACCAGTGGGGACAAGAACACTGAAGCTTTCTTT. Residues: CATSGDKNTEAFF.